The clone carrying this T cell receptor beta chain was observed at least ten times. Antigen unknown. The sample is drawn from a study of T-cell reconstitution after alpha-beta-depleted transplantation in children. Findings and limits, study-wide: Recipient T cells and thymic progenitors that survived gave rise to the high TCRbeta diversity observed at day 60 in some patients. T-cell counts and diversity at one year post-transplant came mainly from newly produced T cells.

As it was prepared, the TCRbeta library received unique molecular identifiers. TCRdb redid the calling of the PCR reads with MiXCR, one entry per CDR3 protein. The profile shows 200,000 to 250,000 distinct CDR3 sequences, approximately 8.9% of them singletons. Trimming took off 6 bases at V and 5 bases at J, with 10 bases between the two ends. The CDR3 contains 12 residues. Sequences were derived from PBMCs, mostly from graft donor cells, sampled 180 days after TCRalphabeta/CD19-depleted stem cell transplant. This TCR came from a male patient between 10 and 17 years old who had a stem cell transplant for acute lymphoblastic leukemia, so the T cells may come from the graft donor. V is TRBV12-3 or TRBV12-4 and J is TRBJ1-1; tentative D call: TRBD1 (6 bases). The CDR3 coding sequence is TGTGCCAGCAGCAAACAGGGAACTGAAGCTTTCTTT. Its translation: CASSKQGTEAFF.